The 25 T cell receptor beta chains reported below all come from one sample, sequenced in a study of technical replicates of blood from several donors. Produced via immunoSEQ multiplex PCR; TCRdb's table is partial and in-frame only. The data show 90,000 to 100,000 clones, 85% to 95% seen once. Sequencing was carried out using T cells isolated from PBMCs. The receptors shown here come from a human donor in good health.

This chain links TRBV14 with TRBJ2-5; the D gene is possibly TRBD2 (5 bases). The V end was cut by 4 bases, the J end by 4 bases, with 22 bases between. This CDR3 spans 17 amino acids. Germline V gives CDR1 SGHDN, CDR2 FVKESK. CDR3 coding DNA: TGTGCCAGCAGCCCACCCCCTTGGGCGGGCAAAGGAGAGACCCAGTACTTC. Translation: CASSPPPWAGKGETQYF.

The rearrangement joins TRBV30 to TRBJ1-4, with D possibly being TRBD1 (5 bases). CDR1 is GTSNPN, CDR2 SVGIG, per germline (reference sequence). The CDR3 runs 13 residues. Trimming pared 3 bases from V and 12 bases from J, leaving 17 bases between. The CDR3 DNA reads TGTGCCTGGAGGCTAAGAAGGGAAGGGGAACTGTTTTTT. Its translation: CAWRLRREGELFF.

The chain carries TRBV27 and TRBJ1-2, with a possible D match to TRBD1 (6 bases). The CDR3 covers 13 residues. Germline V gene sequence: CDR1 MNHEY, CDR2 SMNVEV (reference sequence). V shed 6 bases and J shed 8 bases, with 16 bases lying between them. The CDR3 DNA follows: TGTGCCAGCAGCCTCACAGGGTATGGCGGCTACACCTTC. It encodes CASSLTGYGGYTF.

This clone was detected once. The rearrangement joins TRBV10-3 to TRBJ1-5, with D hard to call. The ends were cut back, 7 bases at V and 5 bases at J, with 9 bases in the middle. Germline V gives CDR1 ENHRY, CDR2 SYGVKD. CDR3 length: 12 residues. CDR3 sequence: CAIMDLDQPQHF. The CDR3 nucleotides are TGTGCCATCATGGACTTAGATCAGCCCCAGCATTTT.

This sequence joins TRBV30 and TRBJ1-1; 7 bases line up with TRBD1. The CDR3 length is 12 residues. Trimming at V came to 2 bases and at J to 8 bases, leaving 5 bases not matched to a gene. Germline CDR1 reads GTSNPN; CDR2 reads SVGIG (reference sequence). CDR3 DNA sequence: TGTGCCTGGAGTATGGGGACAGCCGAAGCTTTCTTT. It yields the protein CAWSMGTAEAFF. Full variable domain (rest looked up from reference TRBV30 and TRBJ1-1): SQTIHQWPATLVQPVGSPLSLECTVEGTSNPNLYWYRQAAGRGLQLLFYSVGIGQISSEVPQNLSASRPQDRQFILSSKKLLLSDSGFYLCAWSMGTAEAFFGQGTRLTVV.

This rearrangement joins TRBV7-2 to TRBJ2-7; D gene uncertain. This CDR3 comprises 13 residues. The V gene lost 3 bases and the J gene lost 4 bases, with 10 bases spanning the gap. CDR1 SGHTA and CDR2 FQGNSA come from the germline V gene. As DNA, the CDR3 is TGTGCCAGCAGCTTTTCGCAGGCTTACGAGCAGTACTTC. Encoded protein: CASSFSQAYEQYF.

The V gene is TRBV6-6, the J gene TRBJ1-4, with D uncertain. V lost 4 bases and J 4 bases, leaving 10 bases between the germline ends. The germline V gene encodes CDR1 MNHNY and CDR2 SVGAGI (reference sequence). The CDR3 extends over 14 amino acids. CDR3 nucleotides: TGTGCCAGCAGTTCTACAGAAGATAATGAAAAACTGTTTTTT. It is translated as CASSSTEDNEKLFF.

This clone was picked up one time. The gene calls are TRBV28 and TRBJ1-3; D remains ambiguous. The V end was cut by 3 bases, the J end by 1 base, with 7 bases between. CDR3 size: 14 residues. Germline V lookup: CDR1 MDHEN, CDR2 SYDVKM. CDR3 in amino acids: CASSFPQSGNTIYF. The CDR3 nucleotides are TGTGCCAGCAGTTTTCCCCAATCTGGAAACACCATATATTTT. Drawing the rest from reference TRBV28 and TRBJ1-3, the complete variable domain is DVKVTQSSRYLVKRTGEKVFLECVQDMDHENMFWYRQDPGLGLRLIYFSYDVKMKEKGDIPEGYSVSREKKERFSLILESASTNQTSMYLCASSFPQSGNTIYFGEGSWLTVV.

This chain joins TRBV19 and TRBJ1-5; D gene uncertain. The germline CDR1 and CDR2 sequences are LNHDA and SQIVND (reference sequence). V lost 9 bases, J lost 3 bases, and 15 bases lay in between. This CDR3 comprises 14 residues. Here the CDR3 DNA reads TGTGCCAGCAGTCGGGAGCAGGACAATCAGCCCCAGCATTTT. This codes for CASSREQDNQPQHF.

The CDR3 coding sequence is TGTGCCAGCAGTGCTGGAGGGGCCCTGAACACTGAAGCTTTCTTT. Residues: CASSAGGALNTEAFF. The V and J genes are TRBV2 and TRBJ1-1; TRBD1 is a possible D gene (5 bases). V gave up 4 bases and J gave up 0 bases, with 12 bases separating them. The V gene's germline CDR1 is SNHLY and CDR2 FYNNEI. This CDR3 spans 15 amino acids. Drawing the rest from reference TRBV2 and TRBJ1-1, the complete variable domain is EPEVTQTPSHQVTQMGQEVILRCVPISNHLYFYWYRQILGQKVEFLVSFYNNEISEKSEIFDDQFSVERPDGSNFTLKIRSTKLEDSAMYFCASSAGGALNTEAFFGQGTRLTVV.

The V and J genes are TRBV5-8 and TRBJ1-5, with 9 bases fitting TRBD1. The CDR3 totals 16 residues. Trimming cost V 1 base and J 3 bases; bases outside gene matches: 5. From germline, CDR1 is SGHTS and CDR2 YDEGEE. DNA for the CDR3: TGTGCCAGCAGCTTGAAACAGGGGGCGAACAATCAGCCCCAGCATTTT. Protein product: CASSLKQGANNQPQHF.

This clone occurred once. J is TRBJ2-1 and V is TRBV4-1, with TRBD2 matching over 13 bases. There are 17 residues in the CDR3. V was pared by 5 bases and J by 4 bases, with 8 bases of the junction left unmatched. CDR1 is MGHRA and CDR2 is YSYEKL in the germline V gene. The DNA for the CDR3 is TGCGCCAGCAGCTCTGGACTAGCGGGAGTAACTTACAATGAGCAGTTCTTC. Protein: CASSSGLAGVTYNEQFF.

The rearrangement uses TRBV7-3 and TRBJ2-5; 7 nucleotides match TRBD1. Germline loops: CDR1 SGHTA, CDR2 FQGTGA. The CDR3 extends over 15 amino acids. V gave up 1 base and J gave up 1 base; unmatched junction bases: 3. Here the CDR3 reads CASSLKGAPQETQYF. In DNA, the CDR3 is TGTGCCAGCAGCTTAAAGGGGGCGCCCCAAGAGACCCAGTACTTC. The full variable domain, its missing parts supplied by reference TRBV7-3 and TRBJ2-5, is GAGVSQTPSNKVTEKGKYVELRCDPISGHTALYWYRQSLGQGPEFLIYFQGTGAADDSGLPNDRFFAVRPEGSVSTLKIQRTERGDSAVYLCASSLKGAPQETQYFGPGTRLLVL.

This chain uses TRBV10-3 with TRBJ2-1; 8 nucleotides agree with TRBD1. CDR1 and CDR2 from the germline V gene are ENHRY and SYGVKD. The V gene end was trimmed by 1 base and the J gene end by 8 bases; junction bases not matched to a gene: 13. The CDR3 runs to 17 residues. The CDR3 DNA is TGTGCCATCAGTGAGTTTATACCGGGACAGGCCATAGATGAGCAGTTCTTC. Its protein product is CAISEFIPGQAIDEQFF.

The chain uses TRBV5-1 and TRBJ1-5, with a weak D call TRBD1 (5 bases). Germline V CDR1 and CDR2: SGHRS, YFSETQ. The CDR3 is 16 amino acids. The germline V and J ends were trimmed by 4 bases and 1 base, with 15 bases remaining between them. The CDR3 coding sequence is TGCGCCAGCAGCCCGGGGGGGGGAAAGAGCAATCAGCCCCAGCATTTT. It is translated as CASSPGGGKSNQPQHF.

CDR3 protein: CASSFPTPDEQFF. The CDR3, as DNA: TGTGCCAGCAGTTTCCCCACTCCTGATGAGCAGTTCTTC. V gene TRBV6-5 combines with J gene TRBJ2-1; no reliable D call. V lost 4 bases, J lost 8 bases, and 12 bases lay in between. Germline V gene sequence: CDR1 MNHEY, CDR2 SVGAGI. The CDR3 length is 13 residues.

V usage is TRBV27 and J usage is TRBJ2-7; 11 bases fit TRBD2. V trimming: 2 bases; J trimming: 4 bases; junction bases outside the gene matches: 10. CDR1 and CDR2 (germline): MNHEY, SMNVEV (reference sequence). The CDR3 sequence is 17 residues long. This CDR3 is CASSLQLAGVLNYEQYF. The DNA of the CDR3 is TGTGCCAGCAGTTTACAACTAGCGGGAGTCCTTAATTACGAGCAGTACTTC.

This chain links TRBV7-2 with TRBJ2-3; a possible D gene is TRBD2 (5 bases). CDR3 size: 14 residues. Germline CDR1 reads SGHTA; CDR2 reads FQGNSA. With 4 bases removed from V and 4 bases from J, the gap between germline ends came to 12 bases. The CDR3 sequence is CASSWSGSSDTQYF. The CDR3 coding sequence is TGTGCCAGCAGCTGGAGCGGATCTTCAGATACGCAGTATTTT.

This chain joins TRBV2 and TRBJ2-7; weak D call: TRBD1 (6 bases). Trimming shortened V by 8 bases and J by 0 bases, and 11 bases separated the two germline ends. The germline V gene encodes CDR1 SNHLY and CDR2 FYNNEI. The CDR3 sequence is 13 residues long. CDR3 sequence (DNA): TGTGCCAGCGGGGGCGTCTACTCCTACGAGCAGTACTTC. This codes for CASGGVYSYEQYF. Supplemented by reference TRBV2 and TRBJ2-7, the full variable domain reads EPEVTQTPSHQVTQMGQEVILRCVPISNHLYFYWYRQILGQKVEFLVSFYNNEISEKSEIFDDQFSVERPDGSNFTLKIRSTKLEDSAMYFCASGGVYSYEQYFGPGTRLTVT.

J is TRBJ2-7 and V is TRBV6-5, with D possibly TRBD2 on 6 matching bases. With 0 bases removed from V and 3 bases from J, the gap between germline ends came to 15 bases. The germline CDR1 and CDR2 sequences are MNHEY and SVGAGI. This CDR3 is built from 16 residues. For the CDR3, the DNA is TGTGCCAGCAGTTACTCTCCTACGGGAGACTACTACGAGCAGTACTTC. It yields the protein CASSYSPTGDYYEQYF.

The chain combines TRBV28 with TRBJ2-5, with TRBD2 matching over 9 bases. CDR3 length: 15 residues. Trimming at V came to 7 bases and at J to 4 bases, leaving 10 bases not matched to a gene. Looked up from germline, CDR1 is MDHEN and CDR2 is SYDVKM. The CDR3 nucleotides are TGTGCCAGCAACTTGGCTAGCGGGGCCCTAGAGACCCAGTACTTC. This codes for CASNLASGALETQYF.

The rearrangement uses TRBV5-6 and TRBJ1-1; D not certain. Between the trimmed V and J ends, which lost 1 base and 0 bases, there was a span of 19 bases. Germline V gene sequence: CDR1 SGHDT, CDR2 YYEEEE. The CDR3 consists of 18 residues. CDR3 DNA: TGTGCCAGCAGCTTGATATACGAGTATTTGACTGTGAACACTGAAGCTTTCTTT. Amino acids: CASSLIYEYLTVNTEAFF.

This clone was seen more than once but under ten times. The chain recombines TRBV4-1 with TRBJ1-1, with TRBD1 identical over 8 bases. Per the germline V gene, CDR1 is MGHRA and CDR2 is YSYEKL. With V trimmed by 5 bases and J by 0 bases, 11 bases remained unmatched. The CDR3 totals 17 residues. In DNA form, the CDR3 reads TGCGCCAGCAGCTTGGACAGGGAAAAAGGGGTGAACACTGAAGCTTTCTTT. Protein product: CASSLDREKGVNTEAFF.

The V gene is TRBV5-1, the J gene TRBJ2-7; 7 bases align to TRBD1. The CDR3 has 14 amino acids. J was trimmed by 1 base and V by 0 bases; bases with no gene match: 1. CDR1 SGHRS and CDR2 YFSETQ come from the germline V gene. The CDR3: CASSLAGQSYEQYF. The DNA of the CDR3 is TGCGCCAGCAGCTTGGCGGGACAGTCCTACGAGCAGTACTTC. Filled out from reference TRBV5-1 and TRBJ2-7, the complete variable domain reads KAGVTQTPRYLIKTRGQQVTLSCSPISGHRSVSWYQQTPGQGLQFLFEYFSETQRNKGNFPGRFSGRQFSNSRSEMNVSTLELGDSALYLCASSLAGQSYEQYFGPGTRLTVT.

The chain links TRBV6-1 to TRBJ1-3; D may be TRBD1 (5 bases). The CDR3 contains 13 residues. The V gene lost 10 bases and the J gene lost 6 bases, with 16 bases spanning the gap. Germline V CDR1 and CDR2: MNHNS, SASEGT. Here the CDR3 reads CATIDRGVNTIYF. In DNA, the CDR3 is TGTGCCACCATCGACAGAGGAGTAAACACCATATATTTT.